This T cell receptor (beta chain) is drawn from a study of CD8 T cells in Susac syndrome. Random hexamers were used to reverse transcribe about 0.5 to 1 ug of RNA. MiXCR, applied by TCRdb to the immunoSEQ multiplex PCR reads, yields one record per CDR3 protein. The table lists 50,000 to 60,000 distinct CDR3 sequences, around 94% of them singletons. The CDR3 is made up of 14 amino acids. Trimming removed 5 bases from V and 2 bases from J; junction bases left unmatched: 4. Germline-derived CDR1 and CDR2 are SGHAT and FQNNGV. The genes are TRBV11-2 and TRBJ2-7; 9 bases match TRBD1. This TCR was sampled from a human donor in good health. The sample was CD8+ T cells from PBMCs. The CDR3 DNA is TGTGCCAGCAGCCAGGACAGGGGTCCCTACGAGCAGTACTTC. Its protein product is CASSQDRGPYEQYF. The full variable domain, in which reference TRBV11-2 and TRBJ2-7 provide the parts outside the CDR3, is EAGVAQSPRYKIIEKRQSVAFWCNPISGHATLYWYQQILGQGPKLLIQFQNNGVVDDSQLPKDRFSAERLKGVDSTLKIQPAKLEDSAVYLCASSQDRGPYEQYFGPGTRLTVT.